Detailed here is one T cell receptor (beta chain). The data are from a study of blood T cells in healthy people across ages. This CDR3 is 14 amino acids long. The germline V gene encodes CDR1 MNHEY and CDR2 SMNVEV (reference sequence). Trimming removed 0 bases from V and 7 bases from J, with 10 bases in between. A J-beta primer mix and a sample-barcoded 5' primer were used in a second PCR of roughly 6 to 11 cycles. TCRdb independently ran MiXCR on the 5' RACE reads; one entry per CDR3 protein. The profile shows roughly 2 million distinct CDR3 sequences, around 50% of them singletons. The TCR was taken from a woman aged 40 to 50 in good health. Sequenced input: blood. The chain couples TRBV27 to TRBJ2-4, with D tentatively TRBD1 or TRBD2 (6 bases each). CDR3 nucleotide sequence: TGTGCCAGCAGTTTATCCGGGGGCCGGAACATTCAGTACTTC. Amino acid sequence: CASSLSGGRNIQYF.